This is a list of T cell receptor beta chains from one sample in a study of cytomegalovirus exposure and HLA in healthy donors. The protocol was immunoSEQ multiplex PCR, while the TCRdb copy is restricted to in-frame clones and leaves out a portion. The profile covers 100,000 or so clones, with roughly 82% appearing a single time and roughly a tenth taken by the ten largest. The sample was PBMCs. The receptors originated from a middle-aged man in good health and CMV-seronegative. CDR3s include the opening cysteine and the closing phenylalanine or tryptophan. A D gene is named only where the DNA matches it firmly. Clone size is shown for a subset of rows, as once, few, many or a class of expanded clone.

j_call v_call clone_size d_call cdr3_nt cdr3_aa
TRBJ2-7 TRBV5-6 few . TGTGCCAGCAGCCTCGGACAGACAACCGAGCAGTACTTC CASSLGQTTEQYF
TRBJ2-2 TRBV2 . . TGTGCCAGCTTTTACCTTTCGGGCACCGGGGAGCTGTTTTTT CASFYLSGTGELFF
TRBJ2-1 TRBV28 . TRBD1 TGTGCCAGCATGTACCGGGACAGGGAGGTTTTCTTC CASMYRDREVFF
TRBJ2-3 TRBV7-9 . . TGTGCCAGCAGCCGGGGGCTAGCGGAAGATACGCAGTATTTT CASSRGLAEDTQYF
TRBJ1-1 TRBV6-1 . TRBD1 TGTGCCAGCAGTTCCCTGACAGGGGGGAACACTGAAGCTTTCTTT CASSSLTGGNTEAFF
TRBJ2-7 TRBV6-1 . . TGTGCCAGCAGTGAAAAAAGGGGGGGAACCTACGAGCAGTACTTC CASSEKRGGTYEQYF
TRBJ2-7 TRBV27 . TRBD2 TGTGCCAGCAGGCGGGAGGGCCGTTCCTACGAGCAGTACTTC CASRREGRSYEQYF
TRBJ2-1 TRBV18 . TRBD2 TGTGCCAGCTTTCCGACTAGCGGAAATTACAATGAGCAGTTCTTC CASFPTSGNYNEQFF
TRBJ2-3 TRBV7-7 . TRBD1 TGTGCTAGCAGCTTGGGGGACAGGTCCACAGATACGCAGTATTTT CASSLGDRSTDTQYF
TRBJ2-3 TRBV28 . . TGTGCCAGCAGCGAGTGGGATACGCAGTATTTT CASSEWDTQYF
TRBJ1-1 TRBV5-1 . . TGCGCCAGCAGCTTGTCCAACAGCAACACTGAAGCTTTCTTT CASSLSNSNTEAFF
TRBJ1-1 TRBV25-1 . . TGTGCCAGCAGAGGTACAGGAGGGGCTTGGACTGAAGCTTTCTTT CASRGTGGAWTEAFF
TRBJ1-6 TRBV7-3 . . TGTGCCAGCAGCTTAGACAGCTCCTATAATTCACCCCTCCACTTT CASSLDSSYNSPLHF
TRBJ1-1 TRBV5-1 once . TGCGCCAGCGGCCGGGGAGACGCCACTGAAGCTTTCTTT CASGRGDATEAFF
TRBJ1-5 TRBV19 few . TGTGCCAGTAGTTTCCAGGGCGCTGGCAATCAGCCCCAGCATTTT CASSFQGAGNQPQHF
TRBJ1-4 TRBV7-8 . . TGTGCCAGCAGCTTAGACCGAGGGAGAAAACTGTTTTTT CASSLDRGRKLFF
TRBJ2-3 TRBV12-2 . . TGTGCAAGTCGCTTACGGACCGGGATCGGACTAGCGTTGGATACGCAGTATTTT CASRLRTGIGLALDTQYF
TRBJ2-7 TRBV7-2 . TRBD2 TGTGCCAGCAGTAATGGACTAGCGGGAGACGAGCAGTACTTC CASSNGLAGDEQYF
TRBJ2-7 TRBV9 . TRBD2 TGTGCCAGCAGCGCCGGACTAGCGGCTTCCTACGAGCAGTACTTC CASSAGLAASYEQYF
TRBJ2-7 TRBV5-1 . . TGCGCCAGCTCCCGGAGGGCTGAGACTAGGGACGAGCAGTACTTC CASSRRAETRDEQYF
TRBJ1-1 TRBV18 . TRBD1 TGTGCCAGCTCACCCGCGACAGGGGTACGGAACACTGAAGCTTTCTTT CASSPATGVRNTEAFF
TRBJ2-7 TRBV6-6 . TRBD2 TGTGCCAGCAGCCGGGGGGGGATGGGAGCCTACGAGCAGTACTTC CASSRGGMGAYEQYF
TRBJ2-2 TRBV10-3 . . TGTGCCATCAGTGAAGACAGTAACACCGGGGAGCTGTTTTTT CAISEDSNTGELFF
TRBJ1-5 TRBV5-1 . . TGCGCCAGCAGCCCCGAAGGGGTTAGCAATCAGCCCCAGCATTTT CASSPEGVSNQPQHF
TRBJ2-7 TRBV5-5 . . TGTGCCAGCAGCTGGACAGATACATACGAGCAGTACTTC CASSWTDTYEQYF
TRBJ2-1 TRBV7-2 . TRBD2 TGTGCCAGCAGCTTGACTAGCGGGAGCGAAAATGAGCAGTTCTTC CASSLTSGSENEQFF
TRBJ2-2 TRBV5-1 . TRBD2 TGCGCCAGCAGCGTCCGGGAGGCGGGCACCGGGGAGCTGTTTTTT CASSVREAGTGELFF
TRBJ2-3 TRBV7-6 few TRBD2 TGTGCCAGCAGCTTAGCACCAGTCCCCGGGACTAGTATCTCAGATACGCAGTATTTT CASSLAPVPGTSISDTQYF
TRBJ2-3 TRBV6-1 . TRBD2 TGTGCCAGCAGTGAAGCTCCTCCGGGACTAGCGGGAGCCGTAGATACGCAGTATTTT CASSEAPPGLAGAVDTQYF
TRBJ1-1 TRBV28 . . TGTGCCAGCAGTTTCGGGGGCACTGAAGCTTTCTTT CASSFGGTEAFF
TRBJ1-3 TRBV11-2 . TRBD1 TGTGCCAGCAGCTTTAGACAGGGGGGAAACACCATATATTTT CASSFRQGGNTIYF
TRBJ2-2 TRBV5-1 . . TGCGCCAGCAGCTCCACACCGGGCCCAGGGGCGAACACCGGGGAGCTGTTTTTT CASSSTPGPGANTGELFF
TRBJ2-7 TRBV29-1 . TRBD1 TGCAGCGCGGGACAGGACTACGAGCAGTACTTC CSAGQDYEQYF
TRBJ1-1 TRBV11-2 . . TGTGCCAGCAGCTTAGCCGCGGGGGGGGTAGGGACTGAAGCTTTCTTT CASSLAAGGVGTEAFF
TRBJ2-7 TRBV28 . TRBD1 TGTGCCAGCAGGATCTCCGGGACAGGGGAGGACTACGAGCAGTACTTC CASRISGTGEDYEQYF
TRBJ2-2 TRBV4-2 . . TGTGCCAGCAGAGACGACAGGGGAGGGACCGGGGAGCTGTTTTTT CASRDDRGGTGELFF
TRBJ1-3 TRBV30 . . TGTGCCTGGAGTATAGGACAGTCTGGAAACACCATATATTTT CAWSIGQSGNTIYF
TRBJ2-2 TRBV28 . TRBD1 TGTGCCAGCAGGACCGGGACAGGGTCCGGGGAGCTGTTTTTT CASRTGTGSGELFF
TRBJ1-2 TRBV6-5 few TRBD1 TGTGCCAGCAGTTATAACAGGGGTCGGGGCTACACCTTC CASSYNRGRGYTF
TRBJ2-5 TRBV7-7 . TRBD1 TGTGCTAGCAGCATGACGACAGGGACGGAGACCCAGTACTTC CASSMTTGTETQYF
TRBJ1-1 TRBV6-6 . . TGTGCCAGCAGTTACGGGGGGAAGACTGAAGCTTTCTTT CASSYGGKTEAFF
TRBJ2-7 TRBV6-1 . TRBD1 TGTGCCACCGGACAGGGTTGGGACGAGCAGTACTTC CATGQGWDEQYF
TRBJ2-5 TRBV20-1 . . TGCAGTGCTTCAGGGTCGAAGACCCAGTACTTC CSASGSKTQYF
TRBJ1-5 TRBV5-5 . TRBD1 TGTGCCAGCAGCTTGGATTCAGGGGGTTGGCAGCCCCAGCATTTT CASSLDSGGWQPQHF
TRBJ2-4 TRBV9 . TRBD2 TGTGCCAGCAGCGTAGTATCTGGGGGAGCGGGAGGGCCGGACATTCAGTACTTC CASSVVSGGAGGPDIQYF
TRBJ1-2 TRBV7-9 . . TGTGCCAGCAGCTTAGGGGAGTCCGGCTACACCTTC CASSLGESGYTF
TRBJ2-5 TRBV6-1 few TRBD2 TGTGCCAGCAAGATGGGAGTAGCGGGAGTCGAGACCCAGTACTTC CASKMGVAGVETQYF
TRBJ1-5 TRBV19 . . TGTGCCAGTAGTATAGGAGGGAGCAATCAGCCCCAGCATTTT CASSIGGSNQPQHF
TRBJ1-5 TRBV2 few . TGTGCCAGCAGCAAGGGGGTAGATCAGCCCCAGCATTTT CASSKGVDQPQHF
TRBJ2-2 TRBV11-2 few . TGTGCCAGCAGCTTAGGTGTGTTAAACACCGGGGAGCTGTTTTTT CASSLGVLNTGELFF
TRBJ2-2 TRBV7-9 few TRBD1 TGTGCCAGCAGACCCGGGACAGCTAACACCGGGGAGCTGTTTTTT CASRPGTANTGELFF
TRBJ1-4 TRBV30 . . TGTGCCTGGAATGGAGTTGCAACTAATGAAAAACTGTTTTTT CAWNGVATNEKLFF
TRBJ2-4 TRBV11-2 . . TGTGCCAGCAGCCCCAACAGAGCCAAAAACATTCAGTACTTC CASSPNRAKNIQYF
TRBJ2-3 TRBV10-3 . . TGTGCCATCAGTGAGGCCACAGGGACCTCCACAGATACGCAGTATTTT CAISEATGTSTDTQYF
TRBJ1-5 TRBV19 . TRBD1 TGTGCCAGTAGTGGGGGGACAGGGGGGTTTCAGCCCCAGCATTTT CASSGGTGGFQPQHF
TRBJ2-7 TRBV5-4 few TRBD2 TGTGCCAGCAGCTTGGTAGCGGGAGATTTAAGCGAGCAGTACTTC CASSLVAGDLSEQYF
TRBJ1-2 TRBV5-6 . TRBD1 TGTGCCAGCAGCTCCAGACAGGGGAGAGGTGGCTACACCTTC CASSSRQGRGGYTF
TRBJ2-7 TRBV5-6 . . TGTGCCAGCAGTCAGACAGCCCACGAGCAGTACTTC CASSQTAHEQYF
TRBJ2-5 TRBV4-1 . TRBD1 TGCGCCAGCAGCCAAGTGAACAGGGGAGAGACCCAGTACTTC CASSQVNRGETQYF